The next 21 T cell receptor beta chains were all read from a single sample in a study of identifying expanded T cells in peripheral blood. The data were produced by immunoSEQ multiplex PCR, yet TCRdb's version contains in-frame clones alone and is incomplete. The repertoire holds about 110,000 clones, with approximately 90% as singletons. The sequencing sample was made of blood. These receptors came from a person between 18 and 70 years old in good health.

The chain joins TRBV7-9 to TRBJ1-4; possible D gene TRBD1, 5 bases. Trimming removed 2 bases at V and 3 bases at J, with 13 bases between. The germline V gene has CDR1 SEHNR and CDR2 FQNEAQ (reference sequence). CDR3 length equals 16 residues. The DNA of the CDR3 is TGTGCCAGCAGCTTATTAGTAGACAGCTCTAATGAAAAACTGTTTTTT. Translated, it gives CASSLLVDSSNEKLFF.

The chain recombines TRBV7-9 with TRBJ2-5; tentative D call: TRBD1 (6 bases). V shed 6 bases and J shed 5 bases, with 22 bases lying between them. The V gene's germline CDR1 is SEHNR and CDR2 FQNEAQ (reference sequence). The CDR3 is 16 residues long. The CDR3, as DNA: TGTGCCAGCAGGCTCAACACACCCAGGGGCATGGAGACCCAGTACTTC. As protein: CASRLNTPRGMETQYF.

DNA of the CDR3: TGTGCCAGCAGCGCCACAGTAGCAGCGGGCACAGATACGCAGTATTTT. Translated: CASSATVAAGTDTQYF. The J gene is TRBJ2-3, the V gene TRBV5-6, with a tentative D call TRBD2 (5 bases). The germline gives CDR1 SGHDT, CDR2 YYEEEE. This CDR3 is 16 amino acids long. V lost 4 bases, J lost 1 base, and 16 bases lay in between.

This clone was recorded a few times. The genes are TRBV4-3 and TRBJ2-3; 7 bases agree with TRBD1. This CDR3 region has 18 residues. The germline gives CDR1 LGHNA, CDR2 YSLEER. J was trimmed by 2 bases and V by 0 bases; bases with no gene match: 11. CDR3 region: CASSQDRVRDSNTDTQYF. The CDR3 DNA is TGCGCCAGCAGCCAAGATCGGGTCCGGGACAGCAACACAGATACGCAGTATTTT.

V and J are TRBV4-3 and TRBJ2-4, with 8 bases matching TRBD1. V lost 4 bases, J lost 9 bases, and 8 bases stayed unmatched. Looked up from germline, CDR1 is LGHNA and CDR2 is YSLEER. There are 14 residues in the CDR3. CDR3 DNA: TGCGCCAGCAGCCTTGGGACAGGAGTTGGCATTCAGTACTTC. This encodes CASSLGTGVGIQYF.

The V and J genes are TRBV7-2 and TRBJ1-1; D gene ambiguous. CDR3 length: 13 amino acids. Germline loops: CDR1 SGHTA, CDR2 FQGNSA. V lost 3 bases to trimming and J lost 1 base, with 6 bases between them. The CDR3 DNA is TGTGCCAGCAGCTTTACCGCGAACACTGAAGCTTTCTTT. Residues: CASSFTANTEAFF.

The chain is built from TRBV10-3 and TRBJ1-1; D remains ambiguous. Looked up from germline, CDR1 is ENHRY and CDR2 is SYGVKD. Deletions cut 5 bases from V and 6 bases from J, with 13 bases between. This CDR3 has 13 residues. The CDR3 region is CAISPSGVPEAFF. Here the CDR3 DNA reads TGTGCCATCAGTCCGTCCGGGGTACCTGAAGCTTTCTTT.

The chain uses TRBV28 and TRBJ2-1; the D is unclear. In germline, CDR1 is MDHEN, CDR2 SYDVKM. The CDR3 consists of 16 residues. Trimming shortened V by 6 bases and J by 0 bases, and 15 bases separated the two germline ends. The CDR3 is CASRGPLVNSYNEQFF. The CDR3 DNA sequence: TGTGCCAGCAGGGGCCCACTCGTCAACTCCTACAATGAGCAGTTCTTC. Looking up the rest from reference TRBV28 and TRBJ2-1 gives the full variable domain: DVKVTQSSRYLVKRTGEKVFLECVQDMDHENMFWYRQDPGLGLRLIYFSYDVKMKEKGDIPEGYSVSREKKERFSLILESASTNQTSMYLCASRGPLVNSYNEQFFGPGTRLTVL.

The V gene is TRBV7-9, the J gene TRBJ1-2; D remains unclear. V dropped 7 bases and J dropped 4 bases, with 10 bases sitting between them. The length of the CDR3 is 12 residues. Germline CDR1 SEHNR, CDR2 FQNEAQ (reference sequence). For the CDR3, the DNA is TGTGCCAGCAATGGCGGCTCCTATGGCTACACCTTC. Translating it yields CASNGGSYGYTF. The whole variable domain, filled in from reference TRBV7-9 and TRBJ1-2, reads DTGVSQNPRHKITKRGQNVTFRCDPISEHNRLYWYRQTLGQGPEFLTYFQNEAQLEKSRLLSDRFSAERPKGSFSTLEIQRTEQGDSAMYLCASNGGSYGYTFGSGTRLTVV.

Here the CDR3 reads CASVRDRSTDTQYF. The CDR3 DNA reads as TGTGCCAGCGTCCGGGACAGGAGCACAGATACGCAGTATTTT. This chain uses TRBV6-6 with TRBJ2-3, with TRBD1 matching 8 bases. The CDR3 spans 14 residues. J lost 0 bases, V lost 8 bases, and 4 bases had no gene match. CDR1 is MNHNY and CDR2 is SVGAGI in the germline V gene (reference sequence).

This chain connects TRBV4-3 to TRBJ2-7; perhaps TRBD1 as D (5 bases). The CDR3 loop spans 15 amino acids. Trimming cost V 0 bases and J 3 bases, with 12 bases left between them. Germline V gene lookup returns CDR1 LGHNA and CDR2 YSLEER. The CDR3 here is CASSQDRGRGYEQYF. CDR3 DNA sequence: TGCGCCAGCAGCCAAGATCGCGGAAGGGGCTACGAGCAGTACTTC.

The V call is TRBV6-5, the J call TRBJ1-2; no clear D gene. V was trimmed by 6 bases and J by 2 bases, leaving 16 bases between them. In germline, CDR1 is MNHEY, CDR2 SVGAGI. The CDR3 length is 15 residues. The CDR3 protein is CASRKRGDPNYGYTF. As DNA, the CDR3 is TGTGCCAGCAGGAAACGTGGAGATCCCAACTATGGCTACACCTTC.

J is TRBJ2-6 and V is TRBV6-1, with no clear D. Germline V gene sequence: CDR1 MNHNS, CDR2 SASEGT. The CDR3 has 15 residues. V lost 2 bases and J lost 2, with 7 bases in between. Here the CDR3 DNA reads TGTGCCAGCAGTGAACCGATCACTGGGGCCAACGTCCTGACTTTC. It is translated as CASSEPITGANVLTF.

The gene calls are TRBV5-6 and TRBJ1-1; possible D gene TRBD1, 6 bases. This CDR3 is 16 amino acids long. The germline V gene has CDR1 SGHDT and CDR2 YYEEEE. V gave up 0 bases and J gave up 0 bases, with 12 bases separating them. CDR3 DNA: TGTGCCAGCAGCTTGGGGCAGGGGCCTTTGAACACTGAAGCTTTCTTT. Its protein is CASSLGQGPLNTEAFF.

The chain employs TRBV12-5 and TRBJ1-2; a weak D match, TRBD1 (6 bases). In germline, CDR1 is LGHNT, CDR2 FRNRAP. The CDR3 runs 16 residues. Trimming took 8 bases from V and 4 from J, leaving 23 bases between them. The CDR3 nucleotides are TGTGCTAGTAGCAACTACTTGTGGGGGCAGATCTATGGCTACACCTTC. Its protein product is CASSNYLWGQIYGYTF. Complete variable domain (other parts from reference TRBV12-5 and TRBJ1-2): DARVTQTPRHKVTEMGQEVTMRCQPILGHNTVFWYRQTMMQGLELLAYFRNRAPLDDSGMPKDRFSAEMPDATLATLKIQPSEPRDSAVYFCASSNYLWGQIYGYTFGSGTRLTVV.

The chain combines TRBV7-2 with TRBJ1-5; D not certain. Trimming took off 5 bases at V and 5 bases at J, with 10 bases between the two ends. The CDR3 is 13 amino acids. From germline, CDR1 is SGHTA and CDR2 FQGNSA. The CDR3 DNA is TGTGCCAGCAGCCCCTGGCTCGATCAGCCCCAGCATTTT. It translates to CASSPWLDQPQHF.

This chain uses TRBV11-2 with TRBJ1-1, with 7 bases matching TRBD1. V was pared by 5 bases and J by 1 base, with 7 bases of the junction left unmatched. The CDR3 covers 15 residues. Germline assignment: CDR1 SGHAT and CDR2 FQNNGV. CDR3 DNA: TGTGCCAGCAGCCTCGAGGGGGCTTCGAACACTGAAGCTTTCTTT. Protein: CASSLEGASNTEAFF.

The J gene is TRBJ1-2, the V gene TRBV7-2; D is possibly TRBD1 (6 bases). V gave up 5 bases and J gave up 5 bases, with 12 bases separating them. The germline V gene has CDR1 SGHTA and CDR2 FQGNSA. The CDR3 runs to 13 residues. The CDR3 sequence is CASSPDGTYGYTF. The DNA for the CDR3 is TGTGCCAGCAGCCCCGACGGGACATATGGCTACACCTTC.

The chain has TRBV27 and TRBJ1-1; TRBD1 matches at 8 bases. V gave up 4 bases and J gave up 10 bases; unmatched junction bases: 14. CDR3 size: 15 residues. The germline V gene has CDR1 MNHEY and CDR2 SMNVEV (reference sequence). This CDR3 reads CASSSSRDRFIGAFF. CDR3 nucleotide sequence: TGTGCCAGCAGTTCATCCCGGGACAGGTTCATCGGAGCTTTCTTT.

This chain connects TRBV6-6 to TRBJ2-1; 7 nucleotides line up with TRBD2. CDR3 size: 15 residues. V lost 5 bases, J lost 2 bases, and 6 bases stayed unmatched. CDR1 and CDR2 (germline): MNHNY, SVGAGI (reference sequence). The CDR3 here is CASSLRGYTYNEQFF. CDR3 coding DNA: TGTGCCAGCAGTCTGCGGGGGTATACCTACAATGAGCAGTTCTTC.

V is TRBV6-6 and J is TRBJ1-2, with TRBD1 identical over 8 bases. Germline loops: CDR1 MNHNY, CDR2 SVGAGI (reference sequence). The V and J ends lost 0 bases and 4 bases, in that order; junction bases with no gene match: 7. The CDR3 consists of 16 residues. This CDR3 reads CASSYSRGQEGYGYTF. In DNA form, the CDR3 reads TGTGCCAGCAGTTACTCGAGGGGACAGGAGGGCTATGGCTACACCTTC.